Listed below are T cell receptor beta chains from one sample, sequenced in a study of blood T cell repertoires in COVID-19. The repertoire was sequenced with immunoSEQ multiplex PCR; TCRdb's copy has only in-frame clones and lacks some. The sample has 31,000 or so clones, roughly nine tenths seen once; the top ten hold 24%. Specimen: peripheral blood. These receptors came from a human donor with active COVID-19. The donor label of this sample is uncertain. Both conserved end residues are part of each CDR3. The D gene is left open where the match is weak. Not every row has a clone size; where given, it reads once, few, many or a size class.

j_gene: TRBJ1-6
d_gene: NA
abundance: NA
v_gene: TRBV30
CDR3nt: TGTGCCTGGACGTCAGGGGCCCCCTCACCCCTCCACTTT
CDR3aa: CAWTSGAPSPLHF

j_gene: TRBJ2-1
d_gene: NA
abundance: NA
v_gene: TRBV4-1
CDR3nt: TGCGCCAGCAGCCAAGATCGGGAAAAATACAATGAGCAGTTCTTC
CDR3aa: CASSQDREKYNEQFF

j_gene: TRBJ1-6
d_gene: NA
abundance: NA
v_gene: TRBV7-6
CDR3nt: TGTGCCAGCAGCTTAGCAGGGGGAAATTCACCCCTCCACTTT
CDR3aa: CASSLAGGNSPLHF

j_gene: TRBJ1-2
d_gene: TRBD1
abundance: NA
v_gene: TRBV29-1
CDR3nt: TGCAGCGCTGGGACAGGGACTAACTATGGCTACACCTTC
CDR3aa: CSAGTGTNYGYTF

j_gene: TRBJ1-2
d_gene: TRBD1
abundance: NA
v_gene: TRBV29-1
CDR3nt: TGCAGCGTTGCCAAGGGACAGAACTATGGCTACACCTTC
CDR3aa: CSVAKGQNYGYTF

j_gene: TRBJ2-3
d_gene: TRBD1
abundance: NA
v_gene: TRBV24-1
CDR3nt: TGTGCCACCAGTCCCGGACAGGGCCCCACAGATACGCAGTATTTT
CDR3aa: CATSPGQGPTDTQYF

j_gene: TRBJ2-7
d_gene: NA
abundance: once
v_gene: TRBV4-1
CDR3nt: TGCGCCAGCAGCCCTAAGAGCCCCGGCGAGCAGTACTTC
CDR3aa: CASSPKSPGEQYF

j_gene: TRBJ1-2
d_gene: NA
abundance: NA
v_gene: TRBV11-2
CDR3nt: TGTGCCAGCAGCTTAATCGGACAGCACTATGGCTACACCTTC
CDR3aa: CASSLIGQHYGYTF

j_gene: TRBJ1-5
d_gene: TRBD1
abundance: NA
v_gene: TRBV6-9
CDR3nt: TGTGCCAGCAGTTATCCCGGGACAGTTAGCAATCAGCCCCAGCATTTT
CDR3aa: CASSYPGTVSNQPQHF

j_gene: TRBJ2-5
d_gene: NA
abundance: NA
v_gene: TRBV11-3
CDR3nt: TGTGCCAGCAGCTTAGGGGTCGGCGGGGCGGGGACCCAGTACTTC
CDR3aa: CASSLGVGGAGTQYF

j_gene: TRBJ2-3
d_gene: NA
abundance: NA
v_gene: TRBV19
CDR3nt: TGTGCCAGTAGTATCGGCCAGGGAACAGATACGCAGTATTTT
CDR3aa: CASSIGQGTDTQYF

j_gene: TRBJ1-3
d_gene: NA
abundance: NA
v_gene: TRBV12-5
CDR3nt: TGTGCTAGTGGGTTGGTACCTTGGGGTGGGGGGGCTTTAACTGGAAACACCATATATTTT
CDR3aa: CASGLVPWGGGALTGNTIYF

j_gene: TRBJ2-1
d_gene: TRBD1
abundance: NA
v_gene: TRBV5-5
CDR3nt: TGTGCCAGCAGCTTGGGGACAGGGGTCAATGAGCAGTTCTTC
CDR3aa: CASSLGTGVNEQFF

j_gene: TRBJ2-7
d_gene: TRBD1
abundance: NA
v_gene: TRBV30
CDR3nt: TGTGCCTGGGTCCGGGACAGGCCCTACGAGCAGTACTTC
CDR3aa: CAWVRDRPYEQYF

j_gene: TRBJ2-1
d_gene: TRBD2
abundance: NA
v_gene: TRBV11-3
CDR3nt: TGTGCCAGCAGCTTAGTAGTTGGAGCGGGAGTAATCGATGAGCAGTTCTTC
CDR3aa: CASSLVVGAGVIDEQFF